Each of the 9 T cell receptor beta chains below was sequenced from the same sample in a study of cytomegalovirus exposure and HLA in healthy donors. The PCR was carried out with 60 Vbeta primers and 13 Jbeta primers. Sequencing used immunoSEQ multiplex PCR; TCRdb keeps in-frame clones, though not all of them. The table shows some 140,000 clones, with roughly 73% occurring only once. The sample consisted of PBMCs. The receptor source for this set is a male donor in good health and CMV-seronegative.

The J gene is TRBJ2-3, the V gene TRBV29-1; 9 positions match TRBD1. Per germline, CDR1 SQVTM and CDR2 ANQGSEA. Trimming removed 4 bases from V and 5 bases from J; junction bases left unmatched: 4. The CDR3 runs to 13 residues. As DNA, the CDR3 is TGCAGCGTTGCTCAGACAGGGGGAGATACGCAGTATTTT. It is translated as CSVAQTGGDTQYF.

V is TRBV11-2 and J is TRBJ2-5; possible D gene TRBD1, 5 bases. Germline V gives CDR1 SGHAT, CDR2 FQNNGV. The CDR3 is 13 amino acids. V was pared by 1 base and J by 5 bases, with 8 bases between. CDR3 DNA sequence: TGTGCCAGCAGCTTAGTGGGGCGGGAGACCCAGTACTTC. Amino acids: CASSLVGRETQYF.

This chain connects TRBV7-8 to TRBJ1-5; D gene ambiguous. The CDR3 has 15 amino acids. The V gene's germline CDR1 is SGHVS and CDR2 FQNEAQ. The ends were cut back, 1 base at V and 0 bases at J, with 7 bases in the middle. The CDR3 bases are TGTGCCAGCAGCTTAGACGCCTATAGCAATCAGCCCCAGCATTTT. The encoded protein is CASSLDAYSNQPQHF.

This clone was seen only once. V and J are TRBV2 and TRBJ1-5, with TRBD1 matching 9 bases. From germline, CDR1 is SNHLY and CDR2 FYNNEI. CDR3 length equals 16 residues. With V trimmed by 7 bases and J by 6 bases, 13 bases remained unmatched. CDR3: CASKETGGTSPQPQHF. The CDR3 DNA sequence: TGTGCCAGCAAGGAGACAGGGGGAACATCCCCTCAGCCCCAGCATTTT.

The CDR3 sequence: CASGPPYEKLFF. The CDR3 DNA sequence: TGTGCCAGCGGCCCGCCCTATGAAAAACTGTTTTTT. V gene TRBV6-1 combines with J gene TRBJ1-4; D remains unclear. The CDR3 covers 12 residues. Trimming stripped 8 bases from V and 6 bases from J, with 10 bases between. Germline V gene data show CDR1 as MNHNS and CDR2 as SASEGT.

The chain couples TRBV18 to TRBJ2-7; D is perhaps TRBD1 (8 bases). The CDR3 runs to 15 residues. V was shortened by 3 bases and J by 7 bases, with 19 bases between the two germline ends. Germline CDR1 and CDR2: KGHSH and LQKENI. The CDR3 DNA reads TGTGCCAGCTCACCGAGCGGGACAGGAGGGTTGGAGCAGTACTTC. Amino acids: CASSPSGTGGLEQYF. Based on the CDR3 plus reference TRBV18 and TRBJ2-7, the full variable domain is NAGVMQNPRHLVRRRGQEARLRCSPMKGHSHVYWYRQLPEEGLKFMVYLQKENIIDESGMPKERFSAEFPKEGPSILRIQQVVRGDSAAYFCASSPSGTGGLEQYFGPGTRLTVT.

This clone was detected only a few times. The genes are TRBV6-1 and TRBJ1-2; a possible D gene is TRBD1 (6 bases). Germline assignment: CDR1 MNHNS and CDR2 SASEGT. The length of the CDR3 is 15 residues. V lost 6 bases and J lost 0, with 14 bases in between. The CDR3 DNA reads TGTGCCAGCAGCCCCGGGACAACTACTAACTATGGCTACACCTTC. As protein: CASSPGTTTNYGYTF.

The chain uses TRBV6-5 and TRBJ1-2, with TRBD1 identical over 7 bases. Germline CDR1 and CDR2: MNHEY and SVGAGI. The V and J ends lost 5 bases and 6 bases, in that order; junction bases with no gene match: 3. This CDR3 comprises 12 residues. The CDR3 loop is CASSHQGDGYTF. Written as DNA, the CDR3 is TGTGCCAGCAGTCATCAGGGGGATGGCTACACCTTC.

This clone was counted a single time. The V gene is TRBV7-2, the J gene TRBJ1-4; D gene ambiguous. This CDR3 region has 16 residues. V was clipped by 1 base and J by 0 bases, with 9 bases between them. Germline values: CDR1 SGHTA, CDR2 FQGNSA. In nucleotides, the CDR3 is TGTGCCAGCAGCTTAGTGTACAGTGCAACTAATGAAAAACTGTTTTTT. This encodes CASSLVYSATNEKLFF.